This T cell receptor beta chain was documented in a study of molecular identifiers for immune sequencing clone quantification. About the research overall: Replicate runs used RNA from around 20,000 or 100,000 naive CD8 cells, which was split five ways into aliquots, and four of those aliquots were then sequenced.

A single count supports this clonotype. Naive CD8 T cells were FACS-sorted by CD8+CD4-CCR7+CD45RA+ markers. MiXCR was run by TCRdb on the PCR reads, yielding one entry per CDR3 protein. The sample contains about half a million distinct CDR3 sequences, roughly 24% of which appear only once. The germline CDR1 and CDR2 sequences are SGHKS and YYEKEE (reference sequence). The CDR3 contains 10 residues. Trimming cost V 2 bases and J 10 bases, with 4 bases left between them. Sequencing was performed on naive CD8+ T cells from blood, with Jurkat cell RNA spiked in. The subset denotes: FACS-sorted CD8+CD4-CCR7+CD45RA+ naive T cells. This clonotype was sampled from a human donor in good health. Some libraries in this study had Jurkat cell RNA spiked in. The chain employs TRBV5-5 and TRBJ2-1; no reliable D call. The CDR3 DNA sequence: TGTGCCAGCAGCTTTGACGAGCAGTTCTTC. It yields the protein CASSFDEQFF.